The following is a TCR beta chain sequence with its context. Its antigen is currently unknown. This specimen belongs to a study of Graves' ophthalmopathy and Graves' hyperthyroidism. The wider study: Stable hyperthyroidism denotes an absence of ophthalmopathy throughout 18 months of follow-up. Study-level results: A majority of expanded thyroid clonotypes exceeding 0.001 frequency were likewise present in blood. At about 69% sensitivity and 72.22% specificity, the model predicted progression of the ophthalmopathy.

In this cohort, patients with other autoimmune diseases, uncontrolled infections, pregnancy or lactation were excluded. The CDR3 loop spans 14 amino acids. In germline, CDR1 is ENHRY, CDR2 SYGVKD. V was cut by 6 bases and J by 5 bases, with 14 bases left in between. The TCR beta CDR3 regions underwent amplification from RNA transcripts. First-round RT-PCR employed HTBI primers, with a second-round multiplex PCR after it. Each CDR3 protein gets one entry after TCRdb re-called the multiplex PCR reads with MiXCR. Found here are more than 1,000,000 distinct CDR3 sequences, approximately 35% of them singletons; the top ten hold over 8.5%.

This chain joins TRBV10-3 and TRBJ1-5; D is uncertain. The receptor's source is an adult man with Graves' hyperthyroidism. The sequencing input was peripheral blood or thyroid tissue (not recorded which). The CDR3 spells CAIRGPDGDQPQHF. The CDR3 DNA is TGTGCCATCAGGGGCCCGGACGGGGATCAGCCCCAGCATTTT.